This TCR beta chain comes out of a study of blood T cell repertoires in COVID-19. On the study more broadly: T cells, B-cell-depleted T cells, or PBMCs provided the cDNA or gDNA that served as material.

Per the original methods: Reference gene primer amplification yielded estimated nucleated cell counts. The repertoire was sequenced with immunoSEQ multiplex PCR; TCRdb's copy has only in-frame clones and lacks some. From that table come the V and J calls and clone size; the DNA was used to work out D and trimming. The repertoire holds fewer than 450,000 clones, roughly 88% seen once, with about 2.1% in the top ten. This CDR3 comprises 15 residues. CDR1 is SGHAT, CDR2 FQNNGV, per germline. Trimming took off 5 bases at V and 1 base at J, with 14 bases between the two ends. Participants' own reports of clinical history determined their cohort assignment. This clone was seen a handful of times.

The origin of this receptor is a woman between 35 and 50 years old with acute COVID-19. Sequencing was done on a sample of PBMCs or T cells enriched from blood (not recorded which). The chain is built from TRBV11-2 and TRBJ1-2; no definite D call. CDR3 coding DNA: TGTGCCAGCAGCCAACAGTCTCCCATTAACTATGGCTACACCTTC. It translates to CASSQQSPINYGYTF.